This T cell receptor beta chain was observed in a study of vaccination effects on CD4 cells after COVID-19. Only in-frame clones appear in the TCRdb table, and some are missing; sequencing was by immunoSEQ multiplex PCR. The sample has more than 20,000 clones; around 66% are singletons. Before any sequencing was done, the ViraFEST assay used viral peptide pools to expand antigen-specific CD4+ T cells. Culturing for approximately 10 days preceded CD4+ T cell isolation. A PCR test confirmed that the person had SARS-CoV-2 infection between March and December 2020. Of note for this clone: What it recognizes is unknown.

Germline CDR1 MGHRA, CDR2 YSYEKL. The CDR3 totals 16 residues. The junction had 6 bases not matched to a gene; V was cut back by 1 base and J by 6 bases. J is TRBJ2-3 and V is TRBV4-1, with TRBD2 matching 11 bases. Specimen: CD4+ T cells from PBMCs cultured with SARS-CoV-2 spike peptides, collected before COVID-19 vaccination. This receptor was taken from a human donor who had a prior SARS-CoV-2 infection. The CDR3 bases are TGCGCCAGCAGCCAAGTGTTGCTAGCGGGGGGTGATACGCAGTATTTT. Amino acid sequence: CASSQVLLAGGDTQYF.